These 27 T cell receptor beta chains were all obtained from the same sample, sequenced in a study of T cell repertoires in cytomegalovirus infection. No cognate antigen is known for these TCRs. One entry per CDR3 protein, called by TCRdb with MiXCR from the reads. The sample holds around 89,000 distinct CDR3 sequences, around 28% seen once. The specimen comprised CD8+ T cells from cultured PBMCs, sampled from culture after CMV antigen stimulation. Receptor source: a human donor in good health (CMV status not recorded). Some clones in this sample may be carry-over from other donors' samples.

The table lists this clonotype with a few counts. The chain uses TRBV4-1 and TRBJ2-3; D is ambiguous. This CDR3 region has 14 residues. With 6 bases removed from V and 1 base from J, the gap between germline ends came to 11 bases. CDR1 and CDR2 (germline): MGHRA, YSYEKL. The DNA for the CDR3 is TGCGCCAGCAGACGAATCCTAGGCACAGATACGCAGTATTTT. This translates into CASRRILGTDTQYF.

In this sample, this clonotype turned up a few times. CDR3 bases: TGCAGCGTTGTTAGACAGGGCAATGAGCAGTTCTTC. This translates into CSVVRQGNEQFF. The chain carries TRBV29-1 and TRBJ2-1, with 7 bases fitting TRBD1. This CDR3 has 12 residues. V lost 4 bases to trimming and J lost 6 bases; unmatched junction nucleotides: 3. Germline values: CDR1 SQVTM, CDR2 ANQGSEA.

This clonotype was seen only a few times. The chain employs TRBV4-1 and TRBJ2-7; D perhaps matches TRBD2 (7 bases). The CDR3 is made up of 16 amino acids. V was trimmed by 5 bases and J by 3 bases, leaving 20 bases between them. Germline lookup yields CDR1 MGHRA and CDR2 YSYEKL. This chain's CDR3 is CASSYSFTGGSYEQYF. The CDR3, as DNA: TGCGCCAGCAGCTACTCATTCACGGGGGGCAGCTACGAGCAGTACTTC.

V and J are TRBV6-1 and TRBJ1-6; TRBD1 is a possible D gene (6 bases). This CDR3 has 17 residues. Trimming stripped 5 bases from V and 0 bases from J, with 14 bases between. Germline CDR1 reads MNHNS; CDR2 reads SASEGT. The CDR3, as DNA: TGTGCCAGCAGTTCCAGGGGAGGGGGCTCCTATAATTCACCCCTCCACTTT. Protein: CASSSRGGGSYNSPLHF.

CDR3 in amino acids: CSGTGGVTDTQYF. DNA of the CDR3: TGCAGCGGAACAGGGGGCGTGACAGATACGCAGTATTTT. This rearrangement joins TRBV29-1 to TRBJ2-3, with 9 bases lining up with TRBD1. The CDR3 contains 13 residues. Germline CDR1 SQVTM, CDR2 ANQGSEA. Trimming cost V 7 bases and J 3 bases; bases outside gene matches: 5.

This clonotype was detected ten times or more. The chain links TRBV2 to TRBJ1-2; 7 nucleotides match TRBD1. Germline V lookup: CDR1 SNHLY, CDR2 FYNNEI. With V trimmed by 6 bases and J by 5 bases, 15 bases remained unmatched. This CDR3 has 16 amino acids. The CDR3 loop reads CASRSPGTELDYGYTF. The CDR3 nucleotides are TGTGCCAGCAGGTCCCCCGGGACAGAGCTCGATTATGGCTACACCTTC.

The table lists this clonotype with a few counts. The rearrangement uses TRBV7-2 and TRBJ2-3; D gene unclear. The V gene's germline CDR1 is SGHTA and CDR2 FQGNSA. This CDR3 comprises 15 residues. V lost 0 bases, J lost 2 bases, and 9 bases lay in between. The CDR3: CASSLAPFPTDTQYF. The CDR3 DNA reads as TGTGCCAGCAGCTTAGCTCCTTTCCCCACAGATACGCAGTATTTT. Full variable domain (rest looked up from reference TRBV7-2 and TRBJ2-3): GAGVSQSPSNKVTEKGKDVELRCDPISGHTALYWYRQSLGQGLEFLIYFQGNSAPDKSGLPSDRFSAERTGGSVSTLTIQRTQQEDSAVYLCASSLAPFPTDTQYFGPGTRLTVL.

The CDR3, as DNA: TGTGCCAGCAGCTTGGTTCAGGCGGGCGAAGCTTTCTTT. This gives the protein CASSLVQAGEAFF. The chain links TRBV5-6 to TRBJ1-1; D unresolved. Trimming removed 0 bases from V and 8 bases from J, with 11 bases in between. Germline V gene data show CDR1 as SGHDT and CDR2 as YYEEEE. This CDR3 is built from 13 residues.

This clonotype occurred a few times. The CDR3 spells CASTEGGETQYF. Here the CDR3 DNA reads TGTGCCAGCACTGAGGGGGGGGAGACCCAGTACTTC. The chain couples TRBV2 to TRBJ2-5; maybe TRBD2 (7 bases). The CDR3 contains 12 residues. V gave up 7 bases and J gave up 5 bases, with 11 bases separating them. In germline, CDR1 is SNHLY, CDR2 FYNNEI.

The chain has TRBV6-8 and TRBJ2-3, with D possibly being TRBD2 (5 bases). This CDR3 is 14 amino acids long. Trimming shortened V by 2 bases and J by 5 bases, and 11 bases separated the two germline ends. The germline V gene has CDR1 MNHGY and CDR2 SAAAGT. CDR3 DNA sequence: TGTGCCAGCAGTTACAGCGGCCAAGGAGATACGCAGTATTTT. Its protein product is CASSYSGQGDTQYF.

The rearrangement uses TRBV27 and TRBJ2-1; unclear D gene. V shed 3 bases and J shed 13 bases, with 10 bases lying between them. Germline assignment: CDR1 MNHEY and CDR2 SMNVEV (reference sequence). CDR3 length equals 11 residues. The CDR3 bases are TGTGCCAGCAGTTTCAGAGGCCAACAGTTCTTC. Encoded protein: CASSFRGQQFF.

CDR3 sequence: CASSLPPGPKAYF. The CDR3 nucleotides read TGTGCCAGCAGCTTACCTCCCGGGCCGAAGGCGTACTTC. This rearrangement joins TRBV7-9 to TRBJ2-4, with D uncertain. The ends were cut back, 2 bases at V and 15 bases at J, with 17 bases in the middle. Germline V CDR1 and CDR2: SEHNR, FQNEAQ (reference sequence). The CDR3 loop spans 13 amino acids.

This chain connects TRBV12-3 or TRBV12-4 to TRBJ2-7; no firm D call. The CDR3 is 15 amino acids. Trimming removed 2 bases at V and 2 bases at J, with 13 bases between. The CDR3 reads CASSLLGLTTYEQYF. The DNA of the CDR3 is TGTGCCAGCAGTTTACTCGGGCTAACCACCTACGAGCAGTACTTC.

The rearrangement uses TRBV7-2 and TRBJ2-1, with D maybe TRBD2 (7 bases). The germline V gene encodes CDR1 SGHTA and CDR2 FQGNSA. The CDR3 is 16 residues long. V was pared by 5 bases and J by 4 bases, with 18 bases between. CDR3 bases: TGTGCCAGCAGCCCCCCGGGGGGCCCCTTTTACAATGAGCAGTTCTTC. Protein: CASSPPGGPFYNEQFF.

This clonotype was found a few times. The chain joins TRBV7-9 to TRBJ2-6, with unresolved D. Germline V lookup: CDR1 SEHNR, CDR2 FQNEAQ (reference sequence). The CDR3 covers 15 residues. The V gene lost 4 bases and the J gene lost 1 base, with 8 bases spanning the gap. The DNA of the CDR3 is TGTGCCAGCAGCTCCGGGTGGTCTGGGGCCAACGTCCTGACTTTC. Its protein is CASSSGWSGANVLTF.

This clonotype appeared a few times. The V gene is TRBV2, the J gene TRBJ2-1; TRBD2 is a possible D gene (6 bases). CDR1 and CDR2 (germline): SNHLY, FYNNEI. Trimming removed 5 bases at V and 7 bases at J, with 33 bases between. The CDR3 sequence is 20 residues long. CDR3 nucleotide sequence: TGTGCCAGCAGTTTAGTTCTACCGACAGTTTCAGGAGGGGCTACGAATGAGCAGTTCTTC. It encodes CASSLVLPTVSGGATNEQFF.

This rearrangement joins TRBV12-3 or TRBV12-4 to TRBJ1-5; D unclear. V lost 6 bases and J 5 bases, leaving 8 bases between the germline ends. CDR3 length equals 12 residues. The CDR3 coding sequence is TGTGCCAGCAGCCGTCGAGATCAGCCCCAGCATTTT. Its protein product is CASSRRDQPQHF.

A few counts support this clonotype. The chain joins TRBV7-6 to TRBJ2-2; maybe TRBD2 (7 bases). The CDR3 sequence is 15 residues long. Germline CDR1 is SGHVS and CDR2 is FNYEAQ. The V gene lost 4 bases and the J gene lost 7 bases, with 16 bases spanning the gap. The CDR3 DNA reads TGTGCCAGCAGCTCGATGGGGGGGGCTGGCGGGGAGCTGTTTTTT. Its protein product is CASSSMGGAGGELFF.

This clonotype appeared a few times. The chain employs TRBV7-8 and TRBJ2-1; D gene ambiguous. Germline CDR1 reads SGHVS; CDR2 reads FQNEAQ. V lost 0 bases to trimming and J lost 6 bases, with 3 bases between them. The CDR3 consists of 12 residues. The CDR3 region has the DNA TGTGCCAGCAGCTTAGCGGTCAATGAGCAGTTCTTC. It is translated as CASSLAVNEQFF.

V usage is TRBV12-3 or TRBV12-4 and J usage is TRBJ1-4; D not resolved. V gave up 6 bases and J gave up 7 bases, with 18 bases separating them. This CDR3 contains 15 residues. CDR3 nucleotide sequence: TGTGCCAGCAGCCCCTATGCAGGCCCTTTTGAAAAACTGTTTTTT. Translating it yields CASSPYAGPFEKLFF.

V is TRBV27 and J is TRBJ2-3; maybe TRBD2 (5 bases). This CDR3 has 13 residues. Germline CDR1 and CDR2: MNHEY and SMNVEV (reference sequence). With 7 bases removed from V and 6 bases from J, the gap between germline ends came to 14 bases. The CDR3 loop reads CASKDGVGDTQYF. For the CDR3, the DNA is TGTGCCAGCAAAGACGGGGTGGGGGATACGCAGTATTTT.

As DNA, the CDR3 is TGTGCCAGCAGTTTTAACACAGATACGCAGTATTTT. It codes for CASSFNTDTQYF. V gene TRBV27 combines with J gene TRBJ2-3, with D unresolved. In germline, CDR1 is MNHEY, CDR2 SMNVEV (reference sequence). The CDR3 has 12 amino acids. Trimming removed 3 bases from V and 2 bases from J, with 3 bases in between.

The CDR3 here is CASRGPDQQGALTEAFF. Written as DNA, the CDR3 is TGTGCCAGCAGGGGGCCGGACCAACAGGGGGCTCTGACTGAAGCTTTCTTT. The chain uses TRBV2 and TRBJ1-1, with 9 positions matching TRBD1. With V trimmed by 6 bases and J by 5 bases, 16 bases remained unmatched. Germline CDR1 is SNHLY and CDR2 is FYNNEI. This CDR3 is 17 amino acids long.

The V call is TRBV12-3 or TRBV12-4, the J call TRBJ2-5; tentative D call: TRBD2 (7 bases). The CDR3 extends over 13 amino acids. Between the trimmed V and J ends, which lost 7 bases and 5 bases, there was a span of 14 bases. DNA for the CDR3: TGTGCCAGCAACTCGGGGGGCACTGAGACCCAGTACTTC. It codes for CASNSGGTETQYF.

CDR3 nucleotides: TGTGCCAGCAGCCCAACCGCGCAGGGTATGAATTCACCCCTCCACTTT. Translating it yields CASSPTAQGMNSPLHF. The V and J genes are TRBV7-2 and TRBJ1-6; D might be TRBD1 (5 bases). The germline V gene encodes CDR1 SGHTA and CDR2 FQGNSA. The CDR3 loop spans 16 amino acids. Trimming left V 5 bases short and J 7 bases short, with 18 bases between.

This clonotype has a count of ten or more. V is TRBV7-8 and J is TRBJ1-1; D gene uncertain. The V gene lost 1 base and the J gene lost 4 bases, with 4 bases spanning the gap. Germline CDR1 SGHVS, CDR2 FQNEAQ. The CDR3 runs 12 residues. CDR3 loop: CASSLGVTEAFF. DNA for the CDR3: TGTGCCAGCAGCTTAGGAGTCACTGAAGCTTTCTTT.

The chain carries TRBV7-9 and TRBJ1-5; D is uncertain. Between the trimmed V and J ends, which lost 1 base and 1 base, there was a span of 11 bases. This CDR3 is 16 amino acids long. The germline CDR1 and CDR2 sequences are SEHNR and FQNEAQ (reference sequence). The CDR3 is CASSLGGRVSNQPQHF. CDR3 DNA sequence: TGTGCCAGCAGCTTAGGGGGTAGGGTCAGCAATCAGCCCCAGCATTTT.